Listed below are T cell receptor beta chains from one sample, sequenced in a study of T cell responses to AZD1222 COVID-19 vaccine. Clones were read by immunoSEQ multiplex PCR, and TCRdb kept only the in-frame ones, dropping some. The sample contains about 100,000 clones, roughly 90% of which appear only once. Here the sequenced sample was peripheral blood, taken on day 0 of AZD1222 vaccination. These TCRs come from an adult in good health. The conserved cysteine and the conserved F or W are not part of the CDR3 here. Fields, in order: CDR3 protein, CDR3 length, J gene, clone size, V gene. Where a row states a size, it is once, few, many or the class of an expanded clone; other rows omit it.

CDR3: ASSFLFGNEKLF
length: 12
J: TRBJ1-4
size: once
V: TRBV5-5

CDR3: ASSFQGSYEQY
length: 11
J: TRBJ2-7
size: -
V: TRBV5-1

CDR3: ASSVDRNYNEQF
length: 12
J: TRBJ2-1
size: -
V: TRBV5-5

CDR3: AWTLAGGYT
length: 9
J: TRBJ1-2
size: -
V: TRBV30

CDR3: ASSFSVQDAEQF
length: 12
J: TRBJ2-1
size: -
V: TRBV18

CDR3: ASSPRDRGRAF
length: 11
J: TRBJ1-1
size: -
V: TRBV12-3/TRBV12-4

CDR3: ASSSQSDTQY
length: 10
J: TRBJ2-3
size: -
V: TRBV2

CDR3: ASSLTGPQGTGELF
length: 14
J: TRBJ2-2
size: -
V: TRBV7-3

CDR3: ASSEGLASSYEQY
length: 13
J: TRBJ2-7
size: -
V: TRBV6-1

CDR3: AWSATDTQY
length: 9
J: TRBJ2-3
size: -
V: TRBV30

CDR3: ASSKPGRSNYGYT
length: 13
J: TRBJ1-2
size: -
V: TRBV21-1

CDR3: ASHRVQETQY
length: 10
J: TRBJ2-5
size: few
V: TRBV7-9

CDR3: ASSSRGGEQY
length: 10
J: TRBJ2-7
size: few
V: TRBV11-2

CDR3: ASSRHGSNQPQH
length: 12
J: TRBJ1-5
size: -
V: TRBV6-5

CDR3: ATSSRRGSGNTIY
length: 13
J: TRBJ1-3
size: -
V: TRBV15

CDR3: ASSLRSGGSAF
length: 11
J: TRBJ1-1
size: -
V: TRBV5-4

CDR3: ASSYRTGNTIY
length: 11
J: TRBJ1-3
size: -
V: TRBV6-5

CDR3: ASNSLQGNYGYT
length: 12
J: TRBJ1-2
size: -
V: TRBV28

CDR3: ASSRDPYGQGQPQH
length: 14
J: TRBJ1-5
size: -
V: TRBV3-1/TRBV3-2

CDR3: ASRDRGGTYEQY
length: 12
J: TRBJ2-7
size: few
V: TRBV5-6

CDR3: ASSYLFGGDEKLF
length: 13
J: TRBJ1-4
size: -
V: TRBV6-5

CDR3: ASSSGTPQEQY
length: 11
J: TRBJ2-7
size: once
V: TRBV28

CDR3: ASSPGIEASGYT
length: 12
J: TRBJ1-2
size: -
V: TRBV18

CDR3: ASRFGTAAGELF
length: 12
J: TRBJ2-2
size: -
V: TRBV6-6

CDR3: ASSFGSGKETQY
length: 12
J: TRBJ2-5
size: few
V: TRBV5-1

CDR3: ASSMTFQGTNGNTIY
length: 15
J: TRBJ1-3
size: -
V: TRBV7-9

CDR3: ASSENRGPGETQY
length: 13
J: TRBJ2-5
size: -
V: TRBV6-1

CDR3: ASSLRGREGGYNEQF
length: 15
J: TRBJ2-1
size: -
V: TRBV5-1

CDR3: ACSDSGNTIY
length: 10
J: TRBJ1-3
size: -
V: TRBV30

CDR3: ASSLGLGELF
length: 10
J: TRBJ2-2
size: -
V: TRBV11-2

CDR3: ASTLASAGTDTQY
length: 13
J: TRBJ2-3
size: -
V: TRBV3-1/TRBV3-2

CDR3: ASRLVPNNGPDTQY
length: 14
J: TRBJ2-3
size: -
V: TRBV12-2

CDR3: ASGLVRAGGDYGYT
length: 14
J: TRBJ1-2
size: -
V: TRBV12-5

CDR3: ASSPETVSNEKLF
length: 13
J: TRBJ1-4
size: -
V: TRBV18

CDR3: ASSTNPGANTEAF
length: 13
J: TRBJ1-1
size: -
V: TRBV5-1

CDR3: ASSLYLTGD
length: 9
J: TRBJ2-7
size: -
V: TRBV5-8

CDR3: ASSYAYEQY
length: 9
J: TRBJ2-7
size: few
V: TRBV12-3/TRBV12-4

CDR3: ASSPMGWNQPQH
length: 12
J: TRBJ1-5
size: -
V: TRBV18

CDR3: SATRDNTLNEQY
length: 12
J: TRBJ2-7
size: -
V: TRBV29-1

CDR3: ASSDPSGNTGELF
length: 13
J: TRBJ2-2
size: -
V: TRBV10-1

CDR3: ASSGLAGYNEQF
length: 12
J: TRBJ2-1
size: -
V: TRBV27

CDR3: SVFDGGGQPQH
length: 11
J: TRBJ1-5
size: -
V: TRBV29-1

CDR3: ASVKGGGQPQH
length: 11
J: TRBJ1-5
size: -
V: TRBV19

CDR3: ASSLRTGIGEPQH
length: 13
J: TRBJ1-5
size: -
V: TRBV11-2

CDR3: AIGPTGTDTQY
length: 11
J: TRBJ2-3
size: -
V: TRBV10-3

CDR3: ASSLGLAARWNEQF
length: 14
J: TRBJ2-1
size: -
V: TRBV5-5

CDR3: ASSTTGAYNEQF
length: 12
J: TRBJ2-1
size: -
V: TRBV7-2

CDR3: ASTQTGKEKLF
length: 11
J: TRBJ1-4
size: -
V: TRBV3-1/TRBV3-2

CDR3: ASSLGWTEAF
length: 10
J: TRBJ1-1
size: -
V: TRBV7-9

CDR3: ASRGAEQY
length: 8
J: TRBJ2-7
size: -
V: TRBV2

CDR3: ASLGAGGGMNTEAF
length: 14
J: TRBJ1-1
size: -
V: TRBV19

CDR3: ASSLHGNTIY
length: 10
J: TRBJ1-3
size: -
V: TRBV7-9

CDR3: ASRRDRAYNSPLH
length: 13
J: TRBJ1-6
size: -
V: TRBV6-5

CDR3: ASRQLLTSYSGANVLT
length: 16
J: TRBJ2-6
size: -
V: TRBV2

CDR3: ASTGRNYGYT
length: 10
J: TRBJ1-2
size: -
V: TRBV2

CDR3: ASSSRKGQYGNQPQH
length: 15
J: TRBJ1-5
size: -
V: TRBV2